This TCR beta chain was sequenced for a study of blood T cell repertoires in COVID-19. This CDR3 spans 14 amino acids. CDR1 WSHSY and CDR2 SAAADI come from the germline V gene. The trim removed 9 bases at V and 5 bases at J, leaving 9 bases unmatched. Patients from Seattle were sampled longitudinally, starting during active infection. Per the study methods: Amplifying reference gene primers gave estimates of nucleated cell counts. The protocol was immunoSEQ multiplex PCR, while the TCRdb copy is restricted to in-frame clones and leaves out a portion. That table furnishes V, J and clone size, whereas the DNA furnished D and trimming. The table has approximately 350,000 clones, roughly 90% seen once.

The sequenced sample consisted of peripheral blood. This TCR was recovered from a woman in her 30s with COVID-19, enrolled during active disease. The rearrangement uses TRBV10-2 and TRBJ2-1; 8 bases agree with TRBD1. CDR3 region: CASCTTGAHNEQFF. The CDR3 DNA reads TGCGCCAGTTGTACGACAGGGGCGCACAATGAGCAGTTCTTC.